This TCR beta chain was found in a study of cytomegalovirus exposure and HLA in healthy donors listed by TCRdb under 2017. Context from the whole study: According to an earlier analysis of a few hundred of the donors, about 170 million T cells yielded roughly 100 million unique TCR beta sequences and about 300 Gb of sequence data. A later analysis re-examined previously published TCR beta repertoires from roughly 650 donors and added high-resolution HLA genotyping to investigate patterns of TCR occurrence. The number of donors typed differed by locus, with about 629-630 for A, B, C, DRB1 and DQB1, roughly 550 for DQA1, 600 to 610 for DPA1, and 400 to 490 for DPB1. A separate validation cohort of roughly 130 different subjects was used in addition to the approximately 700-subject first cohort. Alongside the repertoire data, information on donor age, sex, ethnicity and CMV serostatus was compiled. The study aimed to test whether signatures of past pathogen exposure could be identified by cataloging public T cell receptors. Rather than drawing on any new phenotypic data, the later analysis identified candidate immune exposures from TCR beta sequences and the way those sequences occurred across donors. The genetic ancestry cluster associated with self-reported Caucasian donors included approximately 85% of the roughly 410 genotyped donors. An earlier analysis of around 580 of the donors used high-throughput TCR beta sequencing to judge whether each TCR beta V gene segment behaved as functional or pseudogenic. A later genetic analysis took genome-wide SNP genotypes for about 55% of the roughly 670 donors and used that subset as a discovery cohort. The study used immunosequencing to profile the T cell repertoires of 600 to 850 subjects and linked those repertoires to cytomegalovirus serostatus. Among several hundred genotyped donors of the cohort, an average of roughly 230,000 unique TCR beta nucleotide sequences was sequenced per donor, of which 15% to 20% were non-productive. Around 300 gigabases of sequencing data and around 87 million unique TCR sequences were included in an early release covering 550 to 650 HLA-typed donors. HLA typing included class I and class II loci at four-digit resolution. About five DR-DQ haplotypes were treated as single units for association and clustering because of strong linkage in the cohort. To predict cytomegalovirus infection status, the study combined high-throughput TCR immunosequencing, statistical association of individual TCRs with disease status, and machine learning. Every repertoire in the discovery cohort had been generated on one and the same sequencing platform. Beyond this particular receptor, the publication reports: Most CMV-associated TCR beta chains appeared to be HLA-restricted in a later analysis, and the HLA associations seemed to be driven largely by CMV exposure. A further reported finding was that TCR beta sequences accurately predicted the HLA-A and HLA-B alleles for most subjects in the first cohort. A few of the identified cytomegalovirus-associated TCR beta chains were confirmed in vitro to be specific for cytomegalovirus antigens. In the study, 150 to 200 TCR beta chains were listed as associated with cytomegalovirus. While some public TCRs were present in many individuals, most TCR sequences turned up only very rarely across donors. A later analysis reported that several top co-occurrence clusters appeared linked to parvovirus B19, influenza, CMV and Epstein-Barr virus. The cohort was sequenced for TCR beta chains only, and without alpha or paired-chain data the features that could be detected were limited. In a later analysis, TCR association rates were found to vary across HLA loci, with the most associated TCRs seen for DRB1 alleles and the fewest for HLA-C alleles. In a later analysis, about 16,000 TCR beta sequences were associated with specific HLA alleles at a false discovery rate of 0.05. A group of highly shared sequence variants was considered likely to be a technical artifact of the sequencing pipeline. CMV serostatus was the only immune exposure information available for the cohort. According to a later genetic analysis, donors in an Asian-associated ancestry cluster had fewer N-insertions in productive TCRs than the roughly 670-donor mean. In a later analysis, HLA-associated TCR beta chains showed more clonal expansion and lower generation probabilities than non-associated chains that were equally common. V-gene and J-gene trimming of TCR beta chains was associated with a missense DCLRE1C variant in a later genetic analysis, and the association was replicated in an independent cohort. According to the authors, the approach could potentially be generalized to other disease states and immunological phenotypes. Presence/absence analyses assumed roughly uniform sequencing depth across donors, an assumption that may not hold. Because HLA typing was missing for some donors at each locus, association tests included only the typed subset. The 87-base-pair reads could not distinguish some IMGT-functional V segments, including TRBV6-2 and TRBV6-3, so those segments were excluded. Strong co-occurrence of HLA alleles, especially DR and DQ, made assigning TCR associations to individual alleles difficult. The earlier analysis of some 540 of the donors excluded over 15 rarely observed V segments, including chromosome 9 orphons, because counts were too low. In an earlier analysis of approximately 590 of the donors, most TCR beta V segments appeared in productive rearrangements about 90% or about 30% of the time, broadly matching IMGT annotations. Linkage disequilibrium might explain the correlated functional status among segregating V segments, but an unknown experimental factor could not be excluded. The classifier was reported to diagnose cytomegalovirus status with high specificity and sensitivity in both the original and validation cohorts.

Library method: the immunoSEQ multiplex PCR assay. For the multiplex PCR, a mixture combining 60 forward primers for TCR Vbeta segments and 13 reverse primers for TCR Jbeta segments was used. The CDR3 region of rearranged TCR beta genes was amplified from genomic DNA by a multiplex PCR assay. The amplified TCR beta libraries were sequenced on the Illumina HiSeq System as 87-base-pair reads. From the authors' description of their analysis: Across the roughly 700 repertoires, a later analysis counted about 81 million unique TCR beta chains, 9.5 million to 12 million of which were shared by at least two donors. A nearest-neighbor algorithm error-corrected the raw reads and collapsed the reads into unique sequences, merging closely related sequences to remove PCR and sequencing errors. V, D and J gene segments were assigned by aligning CDR3 sequences to IMGT reference sequences. For a sequence to be retained, at least a six-nucleotide match to both a V gene segment and a J gene segment was required. A rearrangement counted as productive if the CDR3 had no stop codons and remained in frame with V and J, and every other rearrangement counted as non-productive. CDR3 was defined according to IMGT convention as the region running from the second conserved V-encoded cysteine to the conserved J-encoded phenylalanine. The earlier analysis of about 640 of the donors excluded any sequence lacking an unambiguous match to a single V gene segment. An earlier analysis of a few hundred of the donors classified V segments as functional when productive rearrangements were above 56.7% and as segregating when the standard deviation between donors was above 5%. A statistical classification framework was developed to diagnose cytomegalovirus status using the catalog of TCR beta chain sequences. In a later analysis, TCR nucleotide sequences were compared against IMGT/GENE-DB human TR gene sequences so that V and J genes could be assigned. In a later analysis, CDR3 sequences and most-parsimonious VDJ recombination scenarios were assigned using the TCRdist pipeline. A later analysis defined each TCR beta chain by its CDR3 amino acid sequence plus V-gene family, and excluded reads lacking a unique V-gene family. A later analysis removed nearly 600 highly shared, low-generation-probability nucleotide sequences to deal with suspected cross-contamination and a sequencing artifact. For each public chain, a later analysis derived a clonal expansion index from normalized ranks of inferred template counts within each repertoire. Generation probabilities in a later analysis came from a VDJ recombination model fitted to out-of-frame rearrangements, and those results were checked against IGoR. Hypergeometric tests were used in a later analysis to score TCR-TCR, TCR-HLA and TCR-CMV co-occurrence, with a repertoire-size bias correction applied to the TCR pairs. In a later analysis, false discovery rates were estimated by permuting HLA or CMV assignments 20 times. In a later analysis, co-occurring TCRs were grouped with DBSCAN, and TCRdist sequence similarity was added when clustering was performed within HLA-allele-positive subsets. For co-occurrence clustering, repertoires with fewer than 30,000 or more than 120,000 public chains were excluded, along with 5 or 6 repertoires with anomalous nucleotide sharing. TCRdb limited this immuneACCESS table to in-frame rearrangements with V and J called. A share of clones is missing; checked studies link under half to unresolved V genes, and the rest is unexplained. The V and J calls and clone size are taken from that table; D and trimming were inferred from the DNA. This sample comprises 130,000 to 150,000 clones, approximately 68% of them detected only once. Of the sample, more than 4% falls within the top ten clones.

The germline V gene specifies SQVTM as CDR1 and ANQGSEA as CDR2. The CDR3 sequence holds 11 residues, the cysteine and phenylalanine included. Left in the record is the CDR3 DNA by itself, 33 bases read in frame from the first base. Relative to germline, V is 7 bases shorter and J is 3 bases shorter, with 10 bases between their ends. The cohort was made up of approximately 670 healthy bone marrow donors. Cohort members were all nominally healthy when sampled, although unrecorded immune exposures were likely present. The donor was CMV seronegative and belonged to the group of 350 to 400 seronegative cohort members. A peripheral blood sample was collected from each donor, and TCR beta sequencing was performed on peripheral blood mononuclear cells. The Qiagen DNeasy Blood Extraction Kit was used to extract genomic DNA from the blood cell samples. As concerns this clone: The antigen this receptor binds is unknown. Nothing much larger sits one base from this clone, and base qualities are not available.

The chain joins TRBV29-1 to TRBJ2-7; the D gene is perhaps TRBD1, on 6 matching bases. The receptor's source is a man aged 55 to 69 in good health and CMV-seronegative. Sequenced input: PBMCs. The DNA sequence is given as TGCAGCGCGGCGGACAGCTACGAGCAGTACTTC. Translated, it gives CSAADSYEQYF.